This T cell receptor (beta chain) was captured by sequencing in a study of glioma-infiltrating T cells. Background on the study: Low-grade gliomas were grade II; glioblastomas were grade IV at initial diagnosis. Presurgical dexamethasone in glioma patients lasted six or fewer days. Whole-study results and caveats: A blood CDR3 motif signature was depleted in highly divergent patients. Gliomas, especially low-grade, showed above-expected tissue-blood divergence; non-neoplastic patients showed below.

In the case of this clonotype: Its antigen is not known.

The iRepertoire nested amplicon-rescue multiplex PCR amplified TCR alpha and beta CDR3s from RNA. TCRdb recomputed calls from the multiplex PCR reads with MiXCR, one row per CDR3 protein. The sample consists of roughly 350,000 distinct CDR3 sequences, 41% of them appearing once. Germline CDR1 reads MGHRA; CDR2 reads YSYEKL. The CDR3 is made up of 14 amino acids. V shed 1 base and J shed 2 bases, with 9 bases lying between them. The chain joins TRBV4-1 to TRBJ2-7; no reliable D call. Sequenced sample: glioma tissue, nonneoplastic brain tissue, or PBMCs (not recorded which). This TCR was sampled from a human donor with low-grade glioma or glioblastoma, undergoing nonglioma brain surgery, or in good health (not recorded which). In nucleotides, the CDR3 is TGCGCCAGCAGCCAAGGTAGAATAGCCTACGAGCAGTACTTC. Protein product: CASSQGRIAYEQYF.